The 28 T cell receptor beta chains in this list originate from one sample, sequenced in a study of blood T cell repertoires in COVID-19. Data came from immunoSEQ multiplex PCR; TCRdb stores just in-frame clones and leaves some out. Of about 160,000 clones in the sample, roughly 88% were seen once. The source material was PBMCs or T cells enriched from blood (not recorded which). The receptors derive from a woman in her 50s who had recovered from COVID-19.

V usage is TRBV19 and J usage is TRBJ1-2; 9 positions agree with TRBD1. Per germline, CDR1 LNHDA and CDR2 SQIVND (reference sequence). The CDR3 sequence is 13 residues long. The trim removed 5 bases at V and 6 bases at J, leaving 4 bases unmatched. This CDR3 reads CASSLDRGNGYTF. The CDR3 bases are TGTGCCAGTAGTCTGGACAGGGGTAATGGCTACACCTTC. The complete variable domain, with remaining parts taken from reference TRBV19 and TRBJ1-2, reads DGGITQSPKYLFRKEGQNVTLSCEQNLNHDAMYWYRQDPGQGLRLIYYSQIVNDFQKGDIAEGYSVSREKKESFPLTVTSAQKNPTAFYLCASSLDRGNGYTFGSGTRLTVV.

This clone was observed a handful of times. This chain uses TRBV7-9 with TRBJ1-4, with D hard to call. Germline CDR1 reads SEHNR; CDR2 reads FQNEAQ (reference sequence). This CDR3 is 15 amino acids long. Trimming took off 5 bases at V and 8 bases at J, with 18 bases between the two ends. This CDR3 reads CASSLPGLGREKLFF. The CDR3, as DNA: TGTGCCAGCAGCCTTCCGGGCCTCGGGAGGGAAAAACTGTTTTTT.

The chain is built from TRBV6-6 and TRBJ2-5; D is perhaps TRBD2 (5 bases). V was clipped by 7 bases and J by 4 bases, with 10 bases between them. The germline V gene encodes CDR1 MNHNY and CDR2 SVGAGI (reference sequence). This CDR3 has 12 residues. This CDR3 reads CASNFRGETQYF. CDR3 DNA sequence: TGTGCCAGCAACTTCCGGGGAGAGACCCAGTACTTC.

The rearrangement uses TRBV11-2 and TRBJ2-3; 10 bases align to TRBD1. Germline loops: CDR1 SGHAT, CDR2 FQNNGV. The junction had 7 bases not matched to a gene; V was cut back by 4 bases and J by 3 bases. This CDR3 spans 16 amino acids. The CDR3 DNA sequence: TGTGCCAGCAGCTGGGGAGGACAGGGGGTTACAGATACGCAGTATTTT. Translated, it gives CASSWGGQGVTDTQYF.

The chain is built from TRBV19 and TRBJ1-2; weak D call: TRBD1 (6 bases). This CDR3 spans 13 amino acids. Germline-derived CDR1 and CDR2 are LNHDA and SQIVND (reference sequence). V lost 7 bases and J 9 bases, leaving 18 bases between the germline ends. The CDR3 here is CASKTGGGLSYTF. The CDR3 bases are TGTGCCAGTAAGACTGGGGGCGGGTTGAGCTACACCTTC.

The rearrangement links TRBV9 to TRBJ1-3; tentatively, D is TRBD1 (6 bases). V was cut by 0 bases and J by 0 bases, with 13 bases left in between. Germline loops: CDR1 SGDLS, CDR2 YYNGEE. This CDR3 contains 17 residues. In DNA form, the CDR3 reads TGTGCCAGCAGCGTAGCGGGACAAGCACCCTCTGGAAACACCATATATTTT. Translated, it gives CASSVAGQAPSGNTIYF. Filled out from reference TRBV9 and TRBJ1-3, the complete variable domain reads DSGVTQTPKHLITATGQRVTLRCSPRSGDLSVYWYQQSLDQGLQFLIQYYNGEERAKGNILERFSAQQFPDLHSELNLSSLELGDSALYFCASSVAGQAPSGNTIYFGEGSWLTVV.

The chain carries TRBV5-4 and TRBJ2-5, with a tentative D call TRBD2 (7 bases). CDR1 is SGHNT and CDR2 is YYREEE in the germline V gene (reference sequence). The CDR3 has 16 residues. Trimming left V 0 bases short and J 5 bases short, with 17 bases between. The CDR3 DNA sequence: TGTGCCAGCAGCTTGGCCCTTGCGGGGGCTGGGGAGACCCAGTACTTC. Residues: CASSLALAGAGETQYF.

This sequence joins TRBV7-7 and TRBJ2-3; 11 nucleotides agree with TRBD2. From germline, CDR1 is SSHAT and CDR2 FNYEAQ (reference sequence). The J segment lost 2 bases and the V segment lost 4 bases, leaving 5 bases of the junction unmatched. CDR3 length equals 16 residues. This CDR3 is CASSSSGGRNTDTQYF. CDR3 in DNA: TGTGCCAGCAGCTCTAGCGGGGGGCGAAACACAGATACGCAGTATTTT.

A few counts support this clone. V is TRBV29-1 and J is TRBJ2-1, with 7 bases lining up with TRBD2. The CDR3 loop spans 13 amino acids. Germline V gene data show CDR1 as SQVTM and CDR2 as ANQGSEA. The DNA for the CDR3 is TGCACCCTATCACGGGGGGAACACAATGAGCAGTTCTTC. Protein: CTLSRGEHNEQFF.

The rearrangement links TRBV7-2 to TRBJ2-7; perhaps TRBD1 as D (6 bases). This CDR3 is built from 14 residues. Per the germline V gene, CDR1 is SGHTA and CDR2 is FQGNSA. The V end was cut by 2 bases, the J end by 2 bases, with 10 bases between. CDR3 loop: CASSLTTGTYEQYF. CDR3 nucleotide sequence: TGTGCCAGCAGCTTAACGACAGGTACCTACGAGCAGTACTTC.

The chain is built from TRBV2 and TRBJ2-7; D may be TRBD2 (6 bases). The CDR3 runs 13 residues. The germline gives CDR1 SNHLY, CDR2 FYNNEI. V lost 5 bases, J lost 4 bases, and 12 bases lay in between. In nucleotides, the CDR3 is TGTGCCAGCAGTTTAAGCGGGCGTTACGAGCAGTACTTC. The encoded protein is CASSLSGRYEQYF.

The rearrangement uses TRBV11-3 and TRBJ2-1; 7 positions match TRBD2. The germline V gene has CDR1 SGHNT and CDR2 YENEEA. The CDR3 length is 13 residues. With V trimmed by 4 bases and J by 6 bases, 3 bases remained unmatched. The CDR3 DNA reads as TGTGCCAGCAGCTCCCCGGGGGGCAATGAGCAGTTCTTC. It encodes CASSSPGGNEQFF.

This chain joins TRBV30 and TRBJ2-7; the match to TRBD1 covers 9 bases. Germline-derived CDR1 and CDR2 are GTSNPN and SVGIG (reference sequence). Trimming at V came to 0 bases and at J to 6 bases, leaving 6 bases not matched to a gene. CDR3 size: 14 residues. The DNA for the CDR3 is TGTGCCTGGAGTGTTGTACGGGACAGGGTCGAGCAGTACTTC. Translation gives CAWSVVRDRVEQYF.

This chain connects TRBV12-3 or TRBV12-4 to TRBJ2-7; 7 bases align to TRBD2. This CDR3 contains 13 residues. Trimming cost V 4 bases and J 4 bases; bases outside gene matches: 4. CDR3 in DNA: TGTGCCAGCAGTTGGGGGGGGAGGTACGAGCAGTACTTC. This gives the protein CASSWGGRYEQYF.

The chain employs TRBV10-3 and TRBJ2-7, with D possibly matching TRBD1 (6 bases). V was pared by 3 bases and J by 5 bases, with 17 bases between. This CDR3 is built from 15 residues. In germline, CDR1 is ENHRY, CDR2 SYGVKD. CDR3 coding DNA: TGTGCCATCAGTGACGTTACAGGGAATCGCGACGAGCAGTACTTC. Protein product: CAISDVTGNRDEQYF.

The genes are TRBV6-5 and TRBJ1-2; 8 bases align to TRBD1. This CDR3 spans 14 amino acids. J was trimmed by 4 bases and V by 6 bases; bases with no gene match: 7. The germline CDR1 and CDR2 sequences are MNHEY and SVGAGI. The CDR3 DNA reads TGTGCCAGCAGCCCGACAGGGGAGGCCTATGGCTACACCTTC. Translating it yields CASSPTGEAYGYTF.

The chain's CDR3 is CASSEDRGNTGELFF. DNA for the CDR3: TGCGCCAGCAGCGAGGACAGGGGAAACACCGGGGAGCTGTTTTTT. This chain joins TRBV5-1 and TRBJ2-2; TRBD1 matches 9 bases. The junction had 3 bases not matched to a gene; V was cut back by 4 bases and J by 2 bases. Germline lookup yields CDR1 SGHRS and CDR2 YFSETQ. This CDR3 spans 15 amino acids. The full variable domain, in which reference TRBV5-1 and TRBJ2-2 provide the parts outside the CDR3, is KAGVTQTPRYLIKTRGQQVTLSCSPISGHRSVSWYQQTPGQGLQFLFEYFSETQRNKGNFPGRFSGRQFSNSRSEMNVSTLELGDSALYLCASSEDRGNTGELFFGEGSRLTVL.

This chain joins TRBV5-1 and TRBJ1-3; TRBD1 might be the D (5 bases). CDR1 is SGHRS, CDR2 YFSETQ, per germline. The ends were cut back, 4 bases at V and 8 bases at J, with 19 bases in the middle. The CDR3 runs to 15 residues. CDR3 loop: CASSPRPGQGDTIYF. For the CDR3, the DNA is TGCGCCAGCAGCCCTCGACCGGGTCAAGGGGACACCATATATTTT.

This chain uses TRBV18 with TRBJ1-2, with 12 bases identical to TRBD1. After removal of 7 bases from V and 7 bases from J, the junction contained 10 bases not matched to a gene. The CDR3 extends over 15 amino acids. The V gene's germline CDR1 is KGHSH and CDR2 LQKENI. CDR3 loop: CASWTGTGGGGGYTF. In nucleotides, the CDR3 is TGTGCCAGCTGGACCGGGACAGGGGGCGGAGGTGGCTACACCTTC.

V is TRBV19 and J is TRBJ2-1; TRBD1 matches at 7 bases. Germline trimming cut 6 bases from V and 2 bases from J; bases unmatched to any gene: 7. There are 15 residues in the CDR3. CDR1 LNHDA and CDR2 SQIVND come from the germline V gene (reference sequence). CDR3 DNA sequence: TGTGCCAGTAGGCAGGGGGTACTTACCTACAATGAGCAGTTCTTC. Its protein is CASRQGVLTYNEQFF.

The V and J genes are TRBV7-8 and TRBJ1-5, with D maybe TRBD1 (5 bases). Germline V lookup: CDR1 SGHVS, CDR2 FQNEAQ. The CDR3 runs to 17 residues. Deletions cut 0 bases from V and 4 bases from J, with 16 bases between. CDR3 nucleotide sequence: TGTGCCAGCAGCTTAGCCAGGGTGGTACAGGAGAATCAGCCCCAGCATTTT. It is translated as CASSLARVVQENQPQHF.

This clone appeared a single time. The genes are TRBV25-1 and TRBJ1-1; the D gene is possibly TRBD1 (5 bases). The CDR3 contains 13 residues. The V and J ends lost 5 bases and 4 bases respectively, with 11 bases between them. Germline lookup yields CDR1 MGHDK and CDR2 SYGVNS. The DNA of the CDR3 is TGTGCCAGCAGTTCCCCCGGGGGCACTGAAGCTTTCTTT. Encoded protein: CASSSPGGTEAFF.

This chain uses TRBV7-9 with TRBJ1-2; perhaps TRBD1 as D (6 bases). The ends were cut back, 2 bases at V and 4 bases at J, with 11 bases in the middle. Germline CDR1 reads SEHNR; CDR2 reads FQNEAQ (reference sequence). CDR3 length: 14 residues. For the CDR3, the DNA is TGTGCCAGCAGCTTATCGTCAGGGGTCTATGGCTACACCTTC. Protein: CASSLSSGVYGYTF.

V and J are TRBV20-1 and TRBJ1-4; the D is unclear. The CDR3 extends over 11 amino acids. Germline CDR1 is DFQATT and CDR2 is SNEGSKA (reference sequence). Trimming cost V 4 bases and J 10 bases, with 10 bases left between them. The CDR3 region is CSAIMGGKLFF. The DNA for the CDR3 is TGCAGTGCTATCATGGGAGGAAAACTGTTTTTT.

CDR3 coding DNA: TGTGCCTGGAGTGTATGGGGGGCGGGGGACACTGAAGCTTTCTTT. Translating it yields CAWSVWGAGDTEAFF. The rearrangement joins TRBV30 to TRBJ1-1; TRBD1 is a possible D gene (6 bases). This CDR3 has 15 amino acids. V lost 0 bases and J 3 bases, leaving 14 bases between the germline ends. Germline V lookup: CDR1 GTSNPN, CDR2 SVGIG (reference sequence).

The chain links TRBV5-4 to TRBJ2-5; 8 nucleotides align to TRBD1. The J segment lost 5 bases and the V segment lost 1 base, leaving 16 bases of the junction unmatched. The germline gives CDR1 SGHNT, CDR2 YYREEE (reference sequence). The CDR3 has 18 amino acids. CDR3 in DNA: TGTGCCAGCAGCTTGTCTTGGTCGGGCAGGGGGCGCGAGGAGACCCAGTACTTC. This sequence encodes CASSLSWSGRGREETQYF.

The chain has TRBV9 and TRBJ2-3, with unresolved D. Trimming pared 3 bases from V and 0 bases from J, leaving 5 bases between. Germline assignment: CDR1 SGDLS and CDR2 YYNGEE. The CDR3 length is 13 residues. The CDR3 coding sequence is TGTGCCAGCAGCGAAGAGAGCACAGATACGCAGTATTTT. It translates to CASSEESTDTQYF.

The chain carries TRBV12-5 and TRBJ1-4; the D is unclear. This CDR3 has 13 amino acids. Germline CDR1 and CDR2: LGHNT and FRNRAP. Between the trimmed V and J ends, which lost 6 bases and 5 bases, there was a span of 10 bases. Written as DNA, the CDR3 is TGTGCTAGTGGCCGCGACTTAAATGAAAAACTGTTTTTT. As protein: CASGRDLNEKLFF.